These T cell receptor beta chains were read from a single sample in a study of cytomegalovirus exposure and HLA in healthy donors. Assay: immunoSEQ multiplex PCR; the TCRdb copy retains only in-frame clones and omits some. The data contain roughly 160,000 clones, roughly three quarters of them singletons. Sequenced input: PBMCs. These receptors were collected from a woman aged 45-60 years in good health and CMV-seropositive. Each CDR3 is given with its conserved first and last residue. Not all rows give a size; the values are once, few, many and, for expanded clones, a class.

CASSVTDSYNSPLHF	15	-	TRBV11-3	TRBJ1-6
CSSSSPSGGADTEAFF	16	-	TRBV7-9	TRBJ1-1
CAWSVKGAGANTGELFF	17	-	TRBV30	TRBJ2-2
CASSGREGARSHGETQYF	18	-	TRBV6-1	TRBJ2-5
CANTTRRGPGNTIYF	15	few	TRBV5-1	TRBJ1-3
CASRSMKGGHTEAFF	15	-	TRBV27	TRBJ1-1
CASSTSPDRGGNTIYF	16	-	TRBV7-2	TRBJ1-3
CASSQRQGMNTEAFF	15	-	TRBV5-5	TRBJ1-1
CAWMRGGVEAFF	12	-	TRBV30	TRBJ1-1
CASSTTGDGELFF	13	few	TRBV18	TRBJ2-2
CASSLGTGWNIQYF	14	once	TRBV7-2	TRBJ2-4
CASSRPLGQGDYGYTF	16	once	TRBV10-1	TRBJ1-2
CASSLGTRDSWYTDTQYF	18	-	TRBV5-1	TRBJ2-3
CASSPQGNNYGYTF	14	-	TRBV18	TRBJ1-2
CASSIGQGYNEQFF	14	-	TRBV19	TRBJ2-1
CASRRDRDTGELFF	14	-	TRBV6-5	TRBJ2-2
CASISQGRTEAFF	13	-	TRBV6-1	TRBJ1-1
CASNQGLAGHEQYF	14	-	TRBV2	TRBJ2-7
CASSEGLAGRNPYNEQFF	18	-	TRBV19	TRBJ2-1
CASSEYGGRVDTQYF	15	-	TRBV6-1	TRBJ2-3
CASSVGVTAISGNTIYF	17	-	TRBV9	TRBJ1-3
CASSLFLGARANYGYTF	17	-	TRBV11-2	TRBJ1-2
CAWSGTGGQPQHF	13	-	TRBV30	TRBJ1-5
CATSGLSSYEQYF	13	few	TRBV5-4	TRBJ2-7
CASSRGLGDRVSTEAFF	17	-	TRBV5-1	TRBJ1-1
CASSGGQGYQETQYF	15	few	TRBV5-1	TRBJ2-5
CASSRDSPYEQYF	13	-	TRBV11-2	TRBJ2-7
CASSLWVGRGYTF	13	-	TRBV27	TRBJ1-2
CASSLGGGPYGYTF	14	-	TRBV11-2	TRBJ1-2
CASSQVSRRSASVTSTDTQYF	21	-	TRBV4-3	TRBJ2-3
CASPIWGGQDRTDTQYF	17	-	TRBV7-2	TRBJ2-3
CASSPREADTEAFF	14	-	TRBV7-9	TRBJ1-1
CASSQSNPGCSYEQYF	16	-	TRBV23-1	TRBJ2-7
CASREDRGLGNEQFF	15	-	TRBV2	TRBJ2-1
CASSLTGGDTEAFF	14	few	TRBV7-3	TRBJ1-1
CASSRFSGDSYEQYF	15	-	TRBV14	TRBJ2-7
CASIRVINSGEQYF	14	-	TRBV2	TRBJ2-7
CASSLVQEQFF	11	-	TRBV7-2	TRBJ2-1